The rows below give T cell receptor beta chains drawn from one sample of a study of cytomegalovirus exposure and HLA in healthy donors. Clones were read by immunoSEQ multiplex PCR, and TCRdb kept only the in-frame ones, dropping some. The table has approximately 190,000 clones, around 75% seen once. The source material was PBMCs. These receptors originate from a woman younger than 45 in good health and CMV-seropositive. Each CDR3 is given with its conserved first and last residue. Each record gives: CDR3 protein, V gene.

CDR3aa: CSVEDGQGEAFF; v_gene: TRBV29-1
CDR3aa: CASSIRDRGNYGYTF; v_gene: TRBV19
CDR3aa: CASSESQPQHF; v_gene: TRBV2
CDR3aa: CASGTSGRMGFLNNEQFF; v_gene: TRBV19
CDR3aa: CASSLAAGQETQYF; v_gene: TRBV5-4
CDR3aa: CAISETSVDQPQHF; v_gene: TRBV10-3
CDR3aa: CASSYRKGQGTIEAFF; v_gene: TRBV6-6
CDR3aa: CASSQMSGTHNEQFF; v_gene: TRBV21-1
CDR3aa: CASTQGGVAFF; v_gene: TRBV6-5
CDR3aa: CASIPREGSGVEGEKLFF; v_gene: TRBV2
CDR3aa: CASSLVRGDATDTQYF; v_gene: TRBV13
CDR3aa: CASSLRFVNEQFF; v_gene: TRBV27
CDR3aa: CASSLTGTTSYEQYF; v_gene: TRBV5-4
CDR3aa: CASSSWTGVRIEPQHF; v_gene: TRBV7-2
CDR3aa: CASSLAEPGARPQHF; v_gene: TRBV7-9
CDR3aa: CASSRAGRVSGGETQYF; v_gene: TRBV19
CDR3aa: CASSPWTGPMNTEAFF; v_gene: TRBV27
CDR3aa: CASSLFEGRYQETQYF; v_gene: TRBV7-6
CDR3aa: CASSKTGAVAEAFF; v_gene: TRBV19
CDR3aa: CASSKTTGQETQYF; v_gene: TRBV18
CDR3aa: CASSLRPGNGQPQHF; v_gene: TRBV7-8
CDR3aa: CAIAAGGSTDTQYF; v_gene: TRBV10-3
CDR3aa: CASSVRGENSNQPQHF; v_gene: TRBV2
CDR3aa: CAISEGPPTGELFF; v_gene: TRBV10-3
CDR3aa: CASSGGTGGGRNTEAFF; v_gene: TRBV6-1
CDR3aa: CASSAIQLAETGELFF; v_gene: TRBV18
CDR3aa: CASGGLSSGNTIYF; v_gene: TRBV6-6